The source of this TCR beta chain is a study of T-cell memory formation after mild COVID-19. Looking at the study overall: Among the donors, TCR clusters were largely specific to each donor. Study-wide points: Some responding clones appeared in pre-infection memory, suggesting cross-reactive memory joined. Confirmation was lacking for SARS-CoV-2 specificity of second-wave clones that peaked on day 37.

This clonotype has a handful of counts. Antigen specificity is unknown. From 5'RACE with constant-segment primers came TCR alpha and TCR beta cDNA libraries that carried sample barcodes and UMIs. TCRdb reprocessed the 5' RACE reads via MiXCR and lists one record per CDR3 protein. The sample has about 560,000 distinct CDR3 sequences, 15% to 20% seen once. J gave up 7 bases and V 4 bases, and 8 bases lay outside the gene matches. The germline V gene encodes CDR1 LGHNA and CDR2 YSLEER. This CDR3 has 14 amino acids. This clonotype originated in an adult woman who had mild COVID-19 (a few samples of this study predate the infection). Cell type and time point are not known. The V gene is TRBV4-3, the J gene TRBJ2-5; 8 bases fit TRBD2. Sequenced input: PBMCs or a T cell subset sorted from them (not recorded which). CDR3 in DNA: TGCGCCAGCAGCCCCGGACTAGCCTCGGGGACCCAGTACTTC. Its translation is CASSPGLASGTQYF.